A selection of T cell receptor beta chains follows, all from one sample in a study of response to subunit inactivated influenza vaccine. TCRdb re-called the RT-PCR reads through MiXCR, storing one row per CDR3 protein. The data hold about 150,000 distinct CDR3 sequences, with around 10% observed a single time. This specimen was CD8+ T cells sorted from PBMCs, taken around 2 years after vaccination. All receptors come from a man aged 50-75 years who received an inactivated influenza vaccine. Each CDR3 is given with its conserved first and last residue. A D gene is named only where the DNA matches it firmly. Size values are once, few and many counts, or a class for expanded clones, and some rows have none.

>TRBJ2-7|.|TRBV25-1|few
TGTGCCAGCAACGAAGGGGGTTACGAGCAGTACTTC
CASNEGGYEQYF
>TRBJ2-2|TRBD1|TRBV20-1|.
TGCAGTGCTAGAAGGGCGGGACAGGGGGCCTCCACCGGGGAGCTGTTTTTT
CSARRAGQGASTGELFF
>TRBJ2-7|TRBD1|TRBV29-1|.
TGCAGCGTTGAAGATAACGACAGGGGGACCTACGAGCAGTACTTC
CSVEDNDRGTYEQYF
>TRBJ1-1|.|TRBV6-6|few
TGTGCCAGCAGGGATCCGGGGGGTGAAGCTTTCTTT
CASRDPGGEAFF
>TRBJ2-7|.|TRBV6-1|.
TGTGCCAGCAGTCCCATGTTGGGTTACGAGCAGTACTTC
CASSPMLGYEQYF
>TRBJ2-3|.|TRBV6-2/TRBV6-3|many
TGTGCCAGCAGTTATACTAGCACAGATACGCAGTATTTT
CASSYTSTDTQYF
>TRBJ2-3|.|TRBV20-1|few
TGCAGTGCTAGAATTGGAGGGTACACAGATACGCAGTATTTT
CSARIGGYTDTQYF
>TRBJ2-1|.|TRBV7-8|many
TGTGCCAGCAGCCAGGAGTCGGGGAATGAGCAGTTCTTC
CASSQESGNEQFF
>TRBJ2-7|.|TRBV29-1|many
TGCAGCGTTGAAGATCGTGACGGTACCTACGAGCAGTACTTC
CSVEDRDGTYEQYF
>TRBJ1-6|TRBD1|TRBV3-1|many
TGTGCCAGCAGCCATCTACAGGGGGCGGACTCACCCCTCCACTTT
CASSHLQGADSPLHF
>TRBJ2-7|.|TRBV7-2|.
TGTGCCAGCAGCTTAGCGCTGTCAATGAGCCACGAGCAGTACTTC
CASSLALSMSHEQYF
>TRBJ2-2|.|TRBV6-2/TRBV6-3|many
TGTGCCAGCGAGTGGGGGGGCGCGTCCGGGGAGCTGTTTTTT
CASEWGGASGELFF
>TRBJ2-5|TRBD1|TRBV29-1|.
TGCAGCGTTGAAGCCAGGGGGCGCGTTGAGACCCAGTACTTC
CSVEARGRVETQYF
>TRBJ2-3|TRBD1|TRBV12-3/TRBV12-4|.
TGTGCCAGCAGTTTTGGGGGGACAGGAGATACGCAGTATTTT
CASSFGGTGDTQYF
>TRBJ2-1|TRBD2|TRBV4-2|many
TGTGCCAGCAGCCCCGCCGGGACTAGCCTCAATGAGCAGTTCTTC
CASSPAGTSLNEQFF
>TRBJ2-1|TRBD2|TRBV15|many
TGTGCCACCAGCAGAGATACGGGACTAGCGGGGAAGTATGAGCAGTTCTTC
CATSRDTGLAGKYEQFF
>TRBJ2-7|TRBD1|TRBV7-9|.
TGTGCCAGCAGCTTCACCGGGACAGGGGCCCGGGGCTCCGAGCAGTACTTC
CASSFTGTGARGSEQYF
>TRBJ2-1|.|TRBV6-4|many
TGTGCCAGCAGAAGGTTGGCTAGCGAGTACAATGAGCAGTTCTTC
CASRRLASEYNEQFF
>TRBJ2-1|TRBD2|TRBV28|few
TGTGCCAGCCAAAGACTAGCGGGAGTGGTTAATGAGCAGTTCTTC
CASQRLAGVVNEQFF
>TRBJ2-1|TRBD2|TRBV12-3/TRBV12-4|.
TGTGCCAGCAGTACGTGGACTAGCGGGTCGGTGTACAATGAGCAGTTCTTC
CASSTWTSGSVYNEQFF
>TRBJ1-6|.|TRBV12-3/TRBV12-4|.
TGTGCCAGCAGTTACTCATTGGACAGATATAATTCACCCCTCCACTTT
CASSYSLDRYNSPLHF
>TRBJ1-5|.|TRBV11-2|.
TGTGCCAGCAGCTTACATAGCAATCAGCCCCAGCATTTT
CASSLHSNQPQHF
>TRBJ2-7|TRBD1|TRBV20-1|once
TGCAGTGCGGGGACAGGGAGCTCCTACGAGCAGTACTTC
CSAGTGSSYEQYF
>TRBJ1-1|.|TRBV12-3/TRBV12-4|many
TGTGCCAGCAGTTATGGAGGAGAGAACACTGAAGCTTTCTTT
CASSYGGENTEAFF
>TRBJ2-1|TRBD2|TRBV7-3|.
TGTGCCAGCAGCTTAATCTGGTCTTCGACTAGCGGGGGGGACTACAATGAGCAGTTCTTC
CASSLIWSSTSGGDYNEQFF
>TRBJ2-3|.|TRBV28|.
TGTGCCAGCAGTCCTCCCGTGGTAGCGGGCACAGATACGCAGTATTTT
CASSPPVVAGTDTQYF
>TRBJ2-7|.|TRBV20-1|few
TGCAGTGCTACCCTCCCAGCTTATGAGCAGTACTTC
CSATLPAYEQYF
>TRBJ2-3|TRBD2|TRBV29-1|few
TGCAGCGTCTTAGCGGGGTGGAGCACAGATACGCAGTATTTT
CSVLAGWSTDTQYF
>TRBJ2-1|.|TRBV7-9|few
TGTGCCAGCACCCTAAGAGAGATTTGGGATGAGCAGTTCTTC
CASTLREIWDEQFF
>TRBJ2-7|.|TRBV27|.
TGTGCCAGCAGTCTCCTCCAGACCTACGAGCAGTACTTC
CASSLLQTYEQYF
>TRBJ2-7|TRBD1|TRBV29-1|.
TGCAGCGCCGTGACAGGGGCCTACGAGCAGTACTTC
CSAVTGAYEQYF
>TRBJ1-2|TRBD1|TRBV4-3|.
TGCGCCAGCAGCCAAGACGGGACAGGGAACTATGGCTACACCTTC
CASSQDGTGNYGYTF
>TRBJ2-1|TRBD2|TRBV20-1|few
TGCAGTGCTAGGACTAGCGGGAGCTACAATGAGCAGTTCTTC
CSARTSGSYNEQFF
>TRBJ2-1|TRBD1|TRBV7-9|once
TGTGCCAGCAGCTACCGGACAGGTTTCTACAATGAGCAGTTCTTC
CASSYRTGFYNEQFF
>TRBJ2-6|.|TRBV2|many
TGTGCCAGCAGTCCAGGGCTAGGGGCCAACGTCCTGACTTTC
CASSPGLGANVLTF
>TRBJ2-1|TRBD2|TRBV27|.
TGTGCCAGCAGTTCCCTGCCGGGGGGGATCCACAATGAGCAGTTCTTC
CASSSLPGGIHNEQFF
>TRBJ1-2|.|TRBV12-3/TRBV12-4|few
TGTGCCAGCAGTTTAGAGGGTGATAATGGCTACACCTTC
CASSLEGDNGYTF
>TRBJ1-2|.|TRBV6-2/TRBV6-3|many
TGTGCCAGCAGTCAGACACCAGTGAACTATGGCTACACCTTC
CASSQTPVNYGYTF
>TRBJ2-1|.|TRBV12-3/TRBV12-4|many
TGTGCCAGCAGTCCGTGGTTGGATAGCGACAATGAGCAGTTCTTC
CASSPWLDSDNEQFF
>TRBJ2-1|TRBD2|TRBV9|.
TGTGCCAGCAGTTCCGGGACTAGCTTGCACAATGAGCAGTTCTTC
CASSSGTSLHNEQFF
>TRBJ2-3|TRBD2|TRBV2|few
TGTGCCAGCAGTGATGGGGGGGAAAGCACAGATACGCAGTATTTT
CASSDGGESTDTQYF
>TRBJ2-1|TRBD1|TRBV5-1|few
TGCGCCAGCAGCTTGTACAGGGGAAATGAGCAGTTCTTC
CASSLYRGNEQFF